Following are 4 T cell receptor beta chains from one sample sequenced in a study of OX40 agonist ivuxolimab in advanced cancers. The assay was immunoSEQ multiplex PCR, and TCRdb's table has in-frame clones only and misses some. The sample shows about 53,000 clones, 70% to 90% of them seen only once. Sample: CD4+ or CD8+ T cells sorted from blood, taken in a trial of the OX40 agonist ivuxolimab. Receptor source: an adult with an advanced solid tumor such as melanoma, head and neck, liver or kidney cancer.

In its sample, this clone was seen once. The chain combines TRBV19 with TRBJ1-1; 7 bases are shared with TRBD1. Losses at the gene ends were 8 bases for V and 4 bases for J; bases not matched to a gene: 7. The germline CDR1 and CDR2 sequences are LNHDA and SQIVND (reference sequence). There are 13 residues in the CDR3. In DNA, the CDR3 is TGTGCCAGTTCACAGGGGATCCGCACTGAAGCTTTCTTT. This sequence encodes CASSQGIRTEAFF.

This clone has just a few counts. This chain joins TRBV11-2 and TRBJ1-1; D is unclear. The V and J ends lost 5 bases and 8 bases respectively, with 9 bases between them. Germline CDR1 and CDR2: SGHAT and FQNNGV. The CDR3 has 11 residues. The CDR3: CASSLGAEAFF. Written as DNA, the CDR3 is TGTGCCAGCAGCCTAGGTGCGGAAGCTTTCTTT.

The chain uses TRBV14 and TRBJ2-7, with no clear D. This CDR3 contains 13 residues. V was cut by 0 bases and J by 7 bases, with 10 bases left in between. The germline gives CDR1 SGHDN, CDR2 FVKESK. The CDR3 sequence: CASSQDGLGEQYF. In DNA form, the CDR3 reads TGTGCCAGCAGCCAAGACGGATTGGGGGAGCAGTACTTC.

The chain's CDR3 is CASSPPGLGGEKLFF. CDR3 sequence (DNA): TGTGCCAGCAGTCCTCCGGGTCTCGGTGGAGAAAAACTGTTTTTT. The chain couples TRBV6-5 to TRBJ1-4; D is unresolved. Germline CDR1 MNHEY, CDR2 SVGAGI. The CDR3 runs to 15 residues. V was shortened by 5 bases and J by 8 bases, with 18 bases between the two germline ends.